In this sample, the clone carrying this T cell receptor (beta chain) turned up a few times. Antigen: not known. This record comes from a study of cytomegalovirus exposure and HLA in healthy donors. This cohort consisted of healthy bone marrow donors. Germline CDR1 is SGDLS and CDR2 is YYNGEE. This CDR3 has 17 amino acids. Germline trimming cut 1 base from V and 1 base from J; bases unmatched to any gene: 7. The PCR made use of 60 Vbeta and 13 Jbeta primers. Generated by immunoSEQ multiplex PCR, the TCRdb table keeps only in-frame clones and is missing some. The sample has over 150,000 clones, roughly three quarters seen once. General study results and limits: Association of approximately 18,000 TCR beta sequences with HLA alleles was found at 0.05 false discovery rate in a later analysis. The classifier, whose performance was assessed in both the original and validation cohorts, reportedly diagnosed cytomegalovirus status with high specificity and sensitivity.

Sequencing was carried out using PBMCs. The rearrangement links TRBV9 to TRBJ2-3; 9 bases align to TRBD2. The source of this sequence is a man aged 25 to 40 in good health and CMV-seropositive. The DNA of the CDR3 is TGTGCCAGCAGCGTACCCACCGAGCGGGAGGGCACAGATACGCAGTATTTT. Its translation: CASSVPTEREGTDTQYF.